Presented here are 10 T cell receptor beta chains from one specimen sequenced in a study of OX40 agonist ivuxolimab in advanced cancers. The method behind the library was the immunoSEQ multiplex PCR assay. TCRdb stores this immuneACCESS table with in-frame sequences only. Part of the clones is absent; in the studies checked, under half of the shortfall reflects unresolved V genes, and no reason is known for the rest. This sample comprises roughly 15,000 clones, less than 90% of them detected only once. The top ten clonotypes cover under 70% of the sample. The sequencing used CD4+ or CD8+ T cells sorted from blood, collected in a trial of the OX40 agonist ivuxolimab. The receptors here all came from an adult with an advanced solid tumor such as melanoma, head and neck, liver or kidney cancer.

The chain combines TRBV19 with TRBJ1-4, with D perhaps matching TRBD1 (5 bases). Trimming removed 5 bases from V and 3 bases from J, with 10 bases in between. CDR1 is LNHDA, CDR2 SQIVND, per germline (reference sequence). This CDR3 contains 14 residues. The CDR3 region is CASSLGDSNEKLFF. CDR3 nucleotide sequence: TGTGCCAGTAGTTTGGGGGACTCTAATGAAAAACTGTTTTTT.

The CDR3 reads CASSQPEGVSNQPQHF. For the CDR3, the DNA is TGTGCCAGCAGCCAACCTGAGGGGGTGAGCAATCAGCCCCAGCATTTT. The V call is TRBV4-2, the J call TRBJ1-5; the D gene is possibly TRBD1 (6 bases). CDR3 length: 16 amino acids. V lost 2 bases and J 1 base, leaving 12 bases between the germline ends. Per germline, CDR1 LGHNA and CDR2 YNFKEQ.

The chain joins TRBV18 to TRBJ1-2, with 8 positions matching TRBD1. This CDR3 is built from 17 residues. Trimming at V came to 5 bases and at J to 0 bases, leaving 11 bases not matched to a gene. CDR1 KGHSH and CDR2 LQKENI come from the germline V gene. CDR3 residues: CASSAGTGRLANYGYTF. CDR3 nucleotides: TGTGCCAGCTCAGCCGGGACAGGACGATTAGCTAACTATGGCTACACCTTC.

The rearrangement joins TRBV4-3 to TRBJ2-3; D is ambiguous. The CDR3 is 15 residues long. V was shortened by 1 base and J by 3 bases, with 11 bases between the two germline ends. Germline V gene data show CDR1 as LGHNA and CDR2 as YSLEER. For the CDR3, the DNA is TGCGCCAGCAGCCAAGTTTGGCAGGTAACAGATACGCAGTATTTT. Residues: CASSQVWQVTDTQYF.

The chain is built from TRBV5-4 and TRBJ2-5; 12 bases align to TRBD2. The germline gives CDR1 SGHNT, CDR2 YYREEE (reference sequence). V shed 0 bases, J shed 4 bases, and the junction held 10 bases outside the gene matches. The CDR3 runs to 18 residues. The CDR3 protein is CASSLGLAGGGSRETQYF. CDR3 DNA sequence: TGTGCCAGCAGCTTGGGGCTAGCGGGAGGGGGTTCTAGAGAGACCCAGTACTTC.

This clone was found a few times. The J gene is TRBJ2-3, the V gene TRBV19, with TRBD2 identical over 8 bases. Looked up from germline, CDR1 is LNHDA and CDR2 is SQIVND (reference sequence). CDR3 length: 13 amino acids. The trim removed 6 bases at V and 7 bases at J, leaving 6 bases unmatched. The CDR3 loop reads CASRPRLAYTQYF. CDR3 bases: TGTGCCAGTAGACCGCGACTAGCGTATACGCAGTATTTT.

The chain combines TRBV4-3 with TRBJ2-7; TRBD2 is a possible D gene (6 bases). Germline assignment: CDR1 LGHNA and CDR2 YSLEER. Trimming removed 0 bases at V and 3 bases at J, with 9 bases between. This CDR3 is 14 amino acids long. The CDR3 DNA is TGCGCCAGCAGCCAAGAAGGGCGGGGCTACGAGCAGTACTTC. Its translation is CASSQEGRGYEQYF.

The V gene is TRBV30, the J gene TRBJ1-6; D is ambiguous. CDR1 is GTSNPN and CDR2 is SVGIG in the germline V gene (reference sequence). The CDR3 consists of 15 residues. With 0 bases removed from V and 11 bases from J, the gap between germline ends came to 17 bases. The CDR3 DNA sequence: TGTGCCTGGAGTGTAATAAGGACTTCTCGTCCACCCCTCCACTTT. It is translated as CAWSVIRTSRPPLHF.

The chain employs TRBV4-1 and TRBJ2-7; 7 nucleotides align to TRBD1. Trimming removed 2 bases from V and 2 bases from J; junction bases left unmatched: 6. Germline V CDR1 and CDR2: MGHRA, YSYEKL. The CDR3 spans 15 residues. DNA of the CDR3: TGCGCCAGCAGCCAAAGACAGGGCATCCCCTACGAGCAGTACTTC. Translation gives CASSQRQGIPYEQYF.

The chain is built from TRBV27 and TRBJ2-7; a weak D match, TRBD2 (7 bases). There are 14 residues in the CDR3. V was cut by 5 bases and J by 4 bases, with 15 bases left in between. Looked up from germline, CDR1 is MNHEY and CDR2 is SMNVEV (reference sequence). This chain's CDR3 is CASSRGWGGYEQYF. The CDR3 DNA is TGTGCCAGCAGTAGGGGGTGGGGAGGGTACGAGCAGTACTTC.